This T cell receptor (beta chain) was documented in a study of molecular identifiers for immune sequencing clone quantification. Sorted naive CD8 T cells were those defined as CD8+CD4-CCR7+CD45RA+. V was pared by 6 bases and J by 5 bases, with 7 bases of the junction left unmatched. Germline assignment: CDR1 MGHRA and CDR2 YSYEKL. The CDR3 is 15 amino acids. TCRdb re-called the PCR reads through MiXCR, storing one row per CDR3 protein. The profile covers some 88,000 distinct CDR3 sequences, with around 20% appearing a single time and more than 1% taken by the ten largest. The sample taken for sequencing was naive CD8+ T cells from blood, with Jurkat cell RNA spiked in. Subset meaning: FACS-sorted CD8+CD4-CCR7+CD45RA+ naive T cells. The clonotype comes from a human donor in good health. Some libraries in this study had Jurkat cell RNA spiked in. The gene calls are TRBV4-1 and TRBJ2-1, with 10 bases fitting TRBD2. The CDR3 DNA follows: TGCGCCAGCAGAATACTAGCGGGACGGGACAATGAGCAGTTCTTC. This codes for CASRILAGRDNEQFF.